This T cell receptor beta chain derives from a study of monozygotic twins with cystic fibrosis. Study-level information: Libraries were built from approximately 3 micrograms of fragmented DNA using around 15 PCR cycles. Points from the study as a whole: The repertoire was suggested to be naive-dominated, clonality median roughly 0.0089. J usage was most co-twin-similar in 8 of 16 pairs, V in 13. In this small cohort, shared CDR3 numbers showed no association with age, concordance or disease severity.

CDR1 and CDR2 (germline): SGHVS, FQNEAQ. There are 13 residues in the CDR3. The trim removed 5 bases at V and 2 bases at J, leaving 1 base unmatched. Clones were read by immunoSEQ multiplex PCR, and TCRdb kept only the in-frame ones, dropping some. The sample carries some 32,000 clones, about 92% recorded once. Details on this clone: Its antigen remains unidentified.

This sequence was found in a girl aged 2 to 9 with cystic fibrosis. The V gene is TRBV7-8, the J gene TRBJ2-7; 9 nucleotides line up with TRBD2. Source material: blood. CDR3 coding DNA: TGTGCCAGCAGCCGCGGGGGGGCCTACGAGCAGTACTTC. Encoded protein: CASSRGGAYEQYF.